Shown below are 10 T cell receptor beta chains from a single sample sequenced in a study of CD4+ T cells in melanoma. Produced via immunoSEQ multiplex PCR; TCRdb's table is partial and in-frame only. Here the sample spans over 130,000 clones, around 90% being singletons. Every receptor here comes from a human donor with melanoma.

The chain recombines TRBV7-9 with TRBJ2-3; weak D call: TRBD1 (6 bases). The CDR3 is 12 amino acids. Trimming took 1 base from V and 10 from J, leaving 9 bases between them. Germline loops: CDR1 SEHNR, CDR2 FQNEAQ (reference sequence). CDR3 protein: CASSLDRVAQYF. Here the CDR3 DNA reads TGTGCCAGCAGCTTAGACAGGGTTGCGCAGTATTTT.

The chain has TRBV19 and TRBJ1-5; D is unclear. This CDR3 is 14 amino acids long. V was trimmed by 7 bases and J by 1 base, leaving 11 bases between them. CDR1 and CDR2 from the germline V gene are LNHDA and SQIVND (reference sequence). The CDR3 bases are TGTGCCAGTACGCTGAGACAAAGCAATCAGCCCCAGCATTTT. Translation gives CASTLRQSNQPQHF.

The chain employs TRBV5-1 and TRBJ1-2; 10 bases are shared with TRBD1. CDR1 is SGHRS, CDR2 YFSETQ, per germline. Germline trimming cut 2 bases from V and 8 bases from J; bases unmatched to any gene: 18. CDR3 size: 18 residues. The CDR3 sequence: CASSFPPGQGPGLEGYTF. CDR3 DNA: TGCGCCAGCAGCTTCCCTCCGGGACAGGGGCCGGGGTTAGAAGGCTACACCTTC.

The J gene is TRBJ1-1, the V gene TRBV29-1, with TRBD1 matching 9 bases. Germline V gene lookup returns CDR1 SQVTM and CDR2 ANQGSEA. The junction had 12 bases not matched to a gene; V was cut back by 7 bases and J by 6 bases. The CDR3 has 14 residues. The CDR3 sequence: CSAKRTGEWAEAFF. CDR3 in DNA: TGCAGCGCGAAAAGGACAGGGGAATGGGCTGAAGCTTTCTTT. Complete variable domain (other parts from reference TRBV29-1 and TRBJ1-1): SAVISQKPSRDICQRGTSLTIQCQVDSQVTMMFWYRQQPGQSLTLIATANQGSEATYESGFVIDKFPISRPNLTFSTLTVSNMSPEDSSIYLCSAKRTGEWAEAFFGQGTRLTVV.

The genes are TRBV11-2 and TRBJ2-5; tentatively, D is TRBD2 (6 bases). The CDR3 covers 15 residues. Germline assignment: CDR1 SGHAT and CDR2 FQNNGV. The V end was cut by 5 bases, the J end by 3 bases, with 16 bases between. CDR3 bases: TGTGCCAGCAGCCTGCCGGGACTGGTGAAAGAGACCCAGTACTTC. This sequence encodes CASSLPGLVKETQYF.

In this sample, this clone turned up a few times. The gene calls are TRBV7-9 and TRBJ1-1; D gene uncertain. The germline CDR1 and CDR2 sequences are SEHNR and FQNEAQ (reference sequence). The ends were cut back, 0 bases at V and 0 bases at J, with 11 bases in the middle. CDR3 length: 16 residues. The CDR3 coding sequence is TGTGCCAGCAGCTTAGCGAAACACTTGATGAACACTGAAGCTTTCTTT. Translation: CASSLAKHLMNTEAFF.

Written as DNA, the CDR3 is TGTGCCAGCACCGGGAGGGGGATCGGGTCCTACGAGCAGTACTTC. This codes for CASTGRGIGSYEQYF. J is TRBJ2-7 and V is TRBV28; 8 bases line up with TRBD2. The germline V gene has CDR1 MDHEN and CDR2 SYDVKM. The CDR3 consists of 15 residues. Trimming removed 7 bases from V and 1 base from J; junction bases left unmatched: 9.

This chain links TRBV18 with TRBJ1-2; D not resolved. V was trimmed by 0 bases and J by 4 bases, leaving 6 bases between them. This CDR3 contains 13 residues. Per the germline V gene, CDR1 is KGHSH and CDR2 is LQKENI. The CDR3 sequence is CASSPPEFYGYTF. In nucleotides, the CDR3 is TGTGCCAGCTCACCACCGGAGTTCTATGGCTACACCTTC.

V usage is TRBV2 and J usage is TRBJ2-7; 9 nucleotides align to TRBD1. This CDR3 contains 13 residues. Trimming took 5 bases from V and 6 from J; bases not matched to a gene: 5. Germline V gene sequence: CDR1 SNHLY, CDR2 FYNNEI. The CDR3 reads CASSRTGASEQYF. CDR3 DNA sequence: TGTGCCAGCAGTCGGACAGGGGCCAGCGAGCAGTACTTC.

The rearrangement joins TRBV11-1 to TRBJ1-1, with TRBD1 as a possible D gene (6 bases). The CDR3 consists of 14 residues. V lost 1 base and J lost 11, with 17 bases in between. Looked up from germline, CDR1 is SGHAT and CDR2 is FQDESV (reference sequence). The CDR3 protein is CASSLGIQGARAFF. The CDR3 DNA is TGTGCCAGCAGCTTAGGAATACAGGGTGCGAGGGCTTTCTTT.